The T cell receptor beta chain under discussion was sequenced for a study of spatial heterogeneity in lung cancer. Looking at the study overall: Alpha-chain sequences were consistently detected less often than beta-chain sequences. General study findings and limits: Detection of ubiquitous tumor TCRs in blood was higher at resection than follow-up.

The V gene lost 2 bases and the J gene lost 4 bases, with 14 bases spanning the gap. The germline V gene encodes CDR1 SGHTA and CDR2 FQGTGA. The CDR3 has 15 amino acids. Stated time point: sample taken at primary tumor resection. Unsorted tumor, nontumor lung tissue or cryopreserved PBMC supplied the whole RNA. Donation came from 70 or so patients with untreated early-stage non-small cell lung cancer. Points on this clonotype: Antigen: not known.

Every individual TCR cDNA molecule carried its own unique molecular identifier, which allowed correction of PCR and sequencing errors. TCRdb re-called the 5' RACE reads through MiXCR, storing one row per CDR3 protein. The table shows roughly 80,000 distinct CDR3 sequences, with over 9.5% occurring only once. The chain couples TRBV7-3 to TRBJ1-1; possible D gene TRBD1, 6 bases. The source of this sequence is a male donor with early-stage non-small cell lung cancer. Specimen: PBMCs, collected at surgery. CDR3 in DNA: TGTGCCAGCAGCTTAGGGGGGGGGCAAGGCACTGAAGCTTTCTTT. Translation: CASSLGGGQGTEAFF. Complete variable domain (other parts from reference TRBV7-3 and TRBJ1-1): GAGVSQTPSNKVTEKGKYVELRCDPISGHTALYWYRQSLGQGPEFLIYFQGTGAADDSGLPNDRFFAVRPEGSVSTLKIQRTERGDSAVYLCASSLGGGQGTEAFFGQGTRLTVV.